The entry below describes one TCR beta chain. The data belong to a study of blood T cell repertoires in COVID-19. At the level of the study: In each case, the material was cDNA or gDNA derived from T cells, B-cell-depleted T cells, or PBMCs.

Source study methods: How many nucleated cells were present was estimated from reference gene primer amplification. The repertoire was sequenced with immunoSEQ multiplex PCR; TCRdb's copy has only in-frame clones and lacks some. The V and J calls and clone size are taken from that table; D and trimming were inferred from the DNA. The sample shows roughly 100,000 clones, under 90% of them seen only once. The CDR3 runs 14 residues. Germline V gene data show CDR1 as LNHDA and CDR2 as SQIVND (reference sequence). Unmatched junction bases numbered 4, after V lost 4 bases and J lost 1 base. V gene TRBV19 combines with J gene TRBJ2-7; 7 bases agree with TRBD1. The receptor's source is a man at least 80 years old with acute or convalescent COVID-19. Sequenced input: peripheral blood. This chain's CDR3 is CASSTQGNSYEQYF. DNA of the CDR3: TGTGCCAGTAGTACACAGGGGAATTCCTACGAGCAGTACTTC.